The clone carrying this T cell receptor beta chain occurred a few times. Its antigen is not identified. The germline V gene has CDR1 KGHDR and CDR2 SFDVKD. There are 15 residues in the CDR3. V lost 5 bases to trimming and J lost 4 bases, with 15 bases between them. The sample comes from a study of vaccination and CD4 T cells after COVID-19. Study information: Two of the convalescents were Hispanic, and the group consisted of six males and four females. Blood was drawn a median around 71 days post second dose, range 14 to 241.

Specified treatment: approximately 9-day PBMC culture with coronavirus spike peptide pools or control peptides (ViraFEST assay). With the Oncomine TCR Beta short-read assay, DNA from cultured CD4+ T cells was sequenced. TCRdb re-called the PCR reads through MiXCR, storing one row per CDR3 protein. This sample has around 16,000 distinct CDR3 sequences; 30% to 40% occur once, and the top ten carry about 23%. The specimen was CD4+ T cells from blood, cultured in vitro, collected before SARS-CoV-2 vaccination. This sequence originates from a human donor who received a COVID-19 vaccine. The chain employs TRBV24-1 and TRBJ2-3; D possibly corresponds to TRBD1 (6 bases). CDR3: CATSGGRGMADTQYF. The CDR3 DNA sequence: TGTGCCACCAGTGGCGGCAGGGGTATGGCAGATACGCAGTATTTT.